This record looks at one T cell receptor beta chain sequence and its context. These data originate in a study of blood T cell repertoires in COVID-19. About the study: PBMCs, B-cell-depleted T cells, or T cells were the source of the cDNA or gDNA that made up the material.

How the authors handled the data: Cell counts per sample came from amplifying reference gene primers. Libraries were prepared by immunoSEQ multiplex PCR; TCRdb keeps only in-frame clonotypes and omits some of them. The V and J calls and clone size were taken over from that table, and D and trimming were inferred from the DNA. The repertoire holds about 210,000 clones, with about 89% as singletons. This sequence originates from a woman aged 18-35 years who had recovered from COVID-19. The sample taken for sequencing was PBMCs or T cells enriched from blood (not recorded which).

The DNA of the CDR3 is TGTGCCAGCAGTGAAGCTGCGACATCTTATGGCTACACCTTC. Translation gives CASSEAATSYGYTF. The rearrangement uses TRBV6-1 and TRBJ1-2; no firm D call. V gave up 0 bases and J gave up 5 bases, with 10 bases separating them. In germline, CDR1 is MNHNS, CDR2 SASEGT. This CDR3 has 14 residues.